Listed below are T cell receptor beta chains from one sample, sequenced in a study of PD-L1 blockade in urothelial cancer. Generated by immunoSEQ multiplex PCR, the TCRdb table keeps only in-frame clones and is missing some. The data show just under 65,000 clones, roughly four fifths seen once. The source material was PBMCs, sampled around atezolizumab (anti-PD-L1) treatment. The source is a man aged 70-80 years with urothelial cancer. The CDR3 runs from the conserved cysteine through the conserved F or W. Fields, in order: J gene, V gene, clone size, D gene, CDR3 DNA, CDR3 protein. A D gene is named only where the DNA matches it firmly. The size of a clone is reported for some rows only, either as once, few or many, or as a class for expanded clones.

J gene: TRBJ1-5
V gene: TRBV5-6
clone size: few
D gene: TRBD1
CDR3 DNA: TGTGCCAGCAGGAAGACAGGGGAGACCAATCAGCCCCAGCATTTT
CDR3 protein: CASRKTGETNQPQHF

J gene: TRBJ2-1
V gene: TRBV10-1
clone size: NA
D gene: NA
CDR3 DNA: TGCGCCAGCAGTAAGGACCCGGGGTCCTCGTTCTACAATGAGCAGTTCTTC
CDR3 protein: CASSKDPGSSFYNEQFF

J gene: TRBJ1-3
V gene: TRBV9
clone size: NA
D gene: TRBD1
CDR3 DNA: TGTGCCAGCATCCTGCGACAGGGAGCTTCTGGAAACACCATATATTTT
CDR3 protein: CASILRQGASGNTIYF

J gene: TRBJ2-3
V gene: TRBV5-1
clone size: NA
D gene: TRBD2
CDR3 DNA: TGCGCCAGCAGCTTGGGCGGGAGGGACGATACGCAGTATTTT
CDR3 protein: CASSLGGRDDTQYF

J gene: TRBJ1-1
V gene: TRBV11-2
clone size: NA
D gene: TRBD1
CDR3 DNA: TGTGCCAGCAGCGCGCGACAGGGACGGAACACTGAAGCTTTCTTT
CDR3 protein: CASSARQGRNTEAFF

J gene: TRBJ1-5
V gene: TRBV2
clone size: NA
D gene: NA
CDR3 DNA: TGTGCCAGCAGGACTGACCCACGAGGCAATCAGCCCCAGCATTTT
CDR3 protein: CASRTDPRGNQPQHF

J gene: TRBJ1-2
V gene: TRBV5-1
clone size: NA
D gene: NA
CDR3 DNA: TGCGCCAGCAGCTTGGACGGGGGTAGTGGCTACACCTTC
CDR3 protein: CASSLDGGSGYTF

J gene: TRBJ2-7
V gene: TRBV6-5
clone size: NA
D gene: TRBD1
CDR3 DNA: TGTGCCAGCAGTTACTCACGGACAGGAGGCGAGCAGTACTTC
CDR3 protein: CASSYSRTGGEQYF

J gene: TRBJ2-3
V gene: TRBV28
clone size: NA
D gene: NA
CDR3 DNA: TGTGCCAGCAGTTTAGAAGCCGAGCAGTATTTT
CDR3 protein: CASSLEAEQYF

J gene: TRBJ2-5
V gene: TRBV7-2
clone size: NA
D gene: TRBD2
CDR3 DNA: TGTGCCAGCAGCTCCACTAGCGGGGCCGATCAAGAGACCCAGTACTTC
CDR3 protein: CASSSTSGADQETQYF

J gene: TRBJ1-2
V gene: TRBV30
clone size: NA
D gene: NA
CDR3 DNA: TGTGCCTGGAGTGTAAGGCGACAGACTAACTATGGCTACACCTTC
CDR3 protein: CAWSVRRQTNYGYTF

J gene: TRBJ2-3
V gene: TRBV27
clone size: NA
D gene: TRBD2
CDR3 DNA: TGTGCCAGCAGTTTATCGATAGGACTAGCGAGCACAGATACGCAGTATTTT
CDR3 protein: CASSLSIGLASTDTQYF

J gene: TRBJ1-2
V gene: TRBV21-1
clone size: NA
D gene: NA
CDR3 DNA: TGTGCCCCGCGGGGCAGCGAGAACTATGGCTACACCTTC
CDR3 protein: CAPRGSENYGYTF